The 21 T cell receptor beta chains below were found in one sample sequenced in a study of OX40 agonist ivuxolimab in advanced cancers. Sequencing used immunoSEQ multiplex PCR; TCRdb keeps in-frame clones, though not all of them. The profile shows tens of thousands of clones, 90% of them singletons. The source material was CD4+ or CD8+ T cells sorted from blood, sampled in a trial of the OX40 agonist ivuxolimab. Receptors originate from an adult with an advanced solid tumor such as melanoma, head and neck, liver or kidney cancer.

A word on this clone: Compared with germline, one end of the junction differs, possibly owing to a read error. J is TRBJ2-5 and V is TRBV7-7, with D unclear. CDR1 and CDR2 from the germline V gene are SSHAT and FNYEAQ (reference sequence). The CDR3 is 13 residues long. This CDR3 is CASSLDAGETQYF. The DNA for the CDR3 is TGTGCTAGCAGCTTAGACGCAGGAGAGACCCAGTACTTC. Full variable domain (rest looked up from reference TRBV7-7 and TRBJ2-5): GAGVSQSPRYKVTKRGQDVTLRCDPISSHATLYWYQQALGQGPEFLTYFNYEAQPDKSGLPSDRFSAERPEGSISTLTIQRTEQRDSAMYRCASSLDAGETQYFGPGTRLLVL.

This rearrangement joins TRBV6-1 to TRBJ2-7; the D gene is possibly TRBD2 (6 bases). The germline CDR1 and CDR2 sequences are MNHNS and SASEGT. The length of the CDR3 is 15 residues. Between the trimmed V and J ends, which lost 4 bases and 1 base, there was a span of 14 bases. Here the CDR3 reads CASSVRRGVSYEQYV. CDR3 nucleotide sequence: TGTGCCAGCAGTGTTCGGCGGGGAGTTTCCTACGAGCAGTACGTC.

The CDR3 DNA follows: TGTGCCAGCAGTTTATCTCACTCGGACAGGGGATACGAGCAGTACGTC. Translated: CASSLSHSDRGYEQYV. The V call is TRBV28, the J call TRBJ2-7; 9 nucleotides match TRBD1. The CDR3 covers 16 residues. After removal of 1 base from V and 4 bases from J, the junction contained 8 bases not matched to a gene. Germline V gene sequence: CDR1 MDHEN, CDR2 SYDVKM.

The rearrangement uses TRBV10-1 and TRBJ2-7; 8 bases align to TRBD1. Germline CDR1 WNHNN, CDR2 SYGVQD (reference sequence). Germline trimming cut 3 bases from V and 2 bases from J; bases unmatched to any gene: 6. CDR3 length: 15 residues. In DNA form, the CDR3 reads TGCGCCAGCAGTGACCAGGACAGGGCTACCTACGAGCAGTACTTC. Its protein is CASSDQDRATYEQYF.

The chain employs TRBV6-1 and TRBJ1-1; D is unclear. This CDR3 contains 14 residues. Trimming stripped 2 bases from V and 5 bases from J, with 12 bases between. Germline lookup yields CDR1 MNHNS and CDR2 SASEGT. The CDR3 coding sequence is TGTGCCAGCAGTGAACACTTAAAGGGTACTGAAGCTTTCTTT. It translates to CASSEHLKGTEAFF.

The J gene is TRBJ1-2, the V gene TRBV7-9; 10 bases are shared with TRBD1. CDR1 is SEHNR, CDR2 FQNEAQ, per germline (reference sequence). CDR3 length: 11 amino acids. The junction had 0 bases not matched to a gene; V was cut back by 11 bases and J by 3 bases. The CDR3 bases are TGTGCCGGGACAGGGGACTATGGCTACACCTTC. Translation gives CAGTGDYGYTF.

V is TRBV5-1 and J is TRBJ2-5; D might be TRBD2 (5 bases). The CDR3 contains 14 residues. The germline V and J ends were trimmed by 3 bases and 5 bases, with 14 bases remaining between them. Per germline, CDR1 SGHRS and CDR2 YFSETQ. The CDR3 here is CASSWKGPGETQYF. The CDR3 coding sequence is TGCGCCAGCAGCTGGAAGGGCCCGGGGGAGACCCAGTACTTC.

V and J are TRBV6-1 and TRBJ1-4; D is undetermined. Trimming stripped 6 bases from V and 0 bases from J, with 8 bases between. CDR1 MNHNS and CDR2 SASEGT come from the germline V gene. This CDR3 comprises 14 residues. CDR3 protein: CASRLPATNEKLFF. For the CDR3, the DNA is TGTGCCAGCAGATTACCAGCAACTAATGAAAAACTGTTTTTT.

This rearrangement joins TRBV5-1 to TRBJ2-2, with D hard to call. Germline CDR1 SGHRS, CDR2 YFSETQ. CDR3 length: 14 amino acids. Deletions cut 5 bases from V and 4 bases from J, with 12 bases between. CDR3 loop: CASSPNFSTGELFF. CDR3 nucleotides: TGCGCCAGCAGTCCCAATTTCAGCACCGGGGAGCTGTTTTTT.

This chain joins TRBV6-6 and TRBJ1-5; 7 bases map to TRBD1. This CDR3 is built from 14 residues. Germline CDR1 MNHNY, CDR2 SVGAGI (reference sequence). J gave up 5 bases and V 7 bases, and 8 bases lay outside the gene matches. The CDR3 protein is CASMVGQEHQPQHF. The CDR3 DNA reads TGTGCCAGCATGGTCGGACAGGAACATCAGCCCCAGCATTTT.

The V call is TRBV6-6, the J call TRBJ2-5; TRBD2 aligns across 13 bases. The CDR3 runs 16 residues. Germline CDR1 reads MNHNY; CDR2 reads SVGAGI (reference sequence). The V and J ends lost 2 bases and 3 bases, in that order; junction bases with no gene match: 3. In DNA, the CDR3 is TGTGCCAGCAGTTACCTGGGACTAGCGGGAAAAGAGACCCAGTACTTC. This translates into CASSYLGLAGKETQYF.

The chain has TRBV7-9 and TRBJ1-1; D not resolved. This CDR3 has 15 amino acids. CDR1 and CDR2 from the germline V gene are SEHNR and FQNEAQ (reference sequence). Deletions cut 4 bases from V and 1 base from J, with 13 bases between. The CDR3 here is CASSSMAAPNTEAFF. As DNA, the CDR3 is TGTGCCAGCAGCTCGATGGCAGCACCGAACACTGAAGCTTTCTTT.

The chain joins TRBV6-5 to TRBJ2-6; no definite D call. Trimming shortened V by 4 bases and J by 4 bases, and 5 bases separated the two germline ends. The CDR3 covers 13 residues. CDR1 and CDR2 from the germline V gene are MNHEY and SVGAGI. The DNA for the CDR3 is TGTGCCAGCAGTTTGACCGGGGCCAACGTCCTGACTTTC. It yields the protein CASSLTGANVLTF.

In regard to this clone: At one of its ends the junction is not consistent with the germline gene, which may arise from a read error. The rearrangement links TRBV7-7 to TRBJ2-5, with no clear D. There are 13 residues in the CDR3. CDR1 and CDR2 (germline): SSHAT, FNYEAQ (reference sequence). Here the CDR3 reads CASKPIDVETQYF. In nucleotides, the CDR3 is TGTGCTAGCAAACCCATCGATGTAGAGACCCAGTACTTC.

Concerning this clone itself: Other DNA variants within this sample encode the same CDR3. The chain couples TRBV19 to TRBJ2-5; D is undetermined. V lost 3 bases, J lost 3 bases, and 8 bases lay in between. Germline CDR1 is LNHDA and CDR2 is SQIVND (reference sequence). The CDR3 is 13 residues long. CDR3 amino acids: CASSMGREETQYF. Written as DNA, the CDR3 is TGTGCCAGTAGTATGGGAAGGGAAGAGACCCAGTACTTC.

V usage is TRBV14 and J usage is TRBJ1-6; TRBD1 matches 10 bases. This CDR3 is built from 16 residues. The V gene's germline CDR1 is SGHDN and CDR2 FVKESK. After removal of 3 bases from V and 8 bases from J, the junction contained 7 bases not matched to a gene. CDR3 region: CASSHYRDRGDSPLHF. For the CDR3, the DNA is TGTGCCAGCAGCCATTACCGGGACAGGGGTGATTCACCCCTCCACTTT.

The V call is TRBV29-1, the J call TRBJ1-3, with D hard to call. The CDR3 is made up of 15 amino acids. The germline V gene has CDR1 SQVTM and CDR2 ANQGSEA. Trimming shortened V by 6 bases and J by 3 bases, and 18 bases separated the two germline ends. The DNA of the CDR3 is TGCAGCGTCGCCGAAGGGTGGGCGGGTGGAAACACCATATATTTT. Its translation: CSVAEGWAGGNTIYF.

CDR3 sequence (DNA): TGCAGCGATAGGACTAACTACAATGAGCAGTTCTTC. Protein product: CSDRTNYNEQFF. The rearrangement uses TRBV29-1 and TRBJ2-1; a weak D match, TRBD2 (6 bases). Germline V CDR1 and CDR2: SQVTM, ANQGSEA. The V gene lost 7 bases and the J gene lost 3 bases, with 10 bases spanning the gap. This CDR3 contains 12 residues.

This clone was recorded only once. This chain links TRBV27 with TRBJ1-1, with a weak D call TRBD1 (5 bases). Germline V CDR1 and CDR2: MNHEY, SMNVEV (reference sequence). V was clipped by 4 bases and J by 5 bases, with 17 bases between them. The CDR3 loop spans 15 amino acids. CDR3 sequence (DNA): TGTGCCAGCAGTTACCGGTCCGGGCGGGGGACTGAAGCTTTCTTT. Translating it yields CASSYRSGRGTEAFF.

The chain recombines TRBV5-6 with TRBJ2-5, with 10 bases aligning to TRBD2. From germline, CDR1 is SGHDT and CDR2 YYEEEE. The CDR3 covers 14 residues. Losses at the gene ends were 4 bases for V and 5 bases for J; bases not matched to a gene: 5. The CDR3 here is CASSAAGGVETQYF. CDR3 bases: TGTGCCAGCAGCGCAGCGGGGGGGGTGGAGACCCAGTACTTC.

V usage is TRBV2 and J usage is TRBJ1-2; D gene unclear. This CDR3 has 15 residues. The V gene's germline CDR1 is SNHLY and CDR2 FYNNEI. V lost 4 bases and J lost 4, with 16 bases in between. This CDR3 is CASSVVRMGGYGYTF. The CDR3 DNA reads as TGTGCCAGCAGTGTAGTGAGGATGGGCGGCTATGGCTACACCTTC.